The T cell receptor (beta chain) described here comes from a study of identical twins. TCRdb reprocessed the 5' RACE reads with MiXCR, giving one entry per CDR3 protein. The profile shows nearly 900,000 distinct CDR3 sequences, roughly an eighth of them singletons. This CDR3 is built from 16 residues. CDR1 is LNHNV, CDR2 YYDKDF, per germline (reference sequence). After removal of 5 bases from V and 6 bases from J, the junction contained 7 bases not matched to a gene. Overall study results and limits: Excess sharing between twins was weaker in beta out-of-frame sequences. Twin pairs' shared out-of-frame alpha sequences were enriched in low generation probability. Abundant beta clonotypes from cord blood had fewer insertions, unlike memory repertoires, which showed none.

This clonotype showed up just a few times. The antigen is undetermined. These data are also associated with another study on yellow fever vaccine responses in identical twins. From that second work: Twins reportedly mounted vaccine T cell responses that seemed partly convergent, partly personalized.

The chain has TRBV15 and TRBJ2-1; TRBD2 agrees at 13 bases. The source of this sequence is a woman aged 18-35 years in good health. Sequencing input: PBMCs. CDR3 residues: CATSGRLAGGLNEQFF. CDR3 sequence (DNA): TGTGCCACCAGCGGACGACTAGCGGGAGGACTCAATGAGCAGTTCTTC. Drawing the rest from reference TRBV15 and TRBJ2-1, the complete variable domain is DAMVIQNPRYQVTQFGKPVTLSCSQTLNHNVMYWYQQKSSQAPKLLFHYYDKDFNNEADTPDNFQSRRPNTSFCFLDIRSPGLGDTAMYLCATSGRLAGGLNEQFFGPGTRLTVL.